This TCR beta chain derives from a study of blood T cell repertoires in COVID-19. Study-level information: Acute and convalescent COVID-19 specimens originated in the United States, Italy and Spain. PBMCs, B-cell-depleted T cells, or T cells provided the cDNA or gDNA that made up the material.

Source study methods: The assay estimated nucleated cells by amplifying reference gene primers. TCRdb's copy holds only in-frame clones and misses some; the assay was immunoSEQ multiplex PCR. That table supplies the V and J calls and clone size; D and trimming were determined from the DNA. Here the sample spans over 200,000 clones, 75% to 90% being singletons. The length of the CDR3 is 14 residues. Germline CDR1 MDHEN, CDR2 SYDVKM. Losses at the gene ends were 6 bases for V and 3 bases for J; bases not matched to a gene: 4. The rearrangement uses TRBV28 and TRBJ1-4; 7 nucleotides line up with TRBD1. The receptor comes from a woman aged 40 to 50 with acute or convalescent COVID-19. The sequencing input was peripheral blood. The CDR3 loop reads CASSPGQPNEKLFF. The CDR3 DNA follows: TGTGCCAGCAGCCCGGGACAGCCTAATGAAAAACTGTTTTTT.